This T cell receptor (beta chain) was found in a study of T cells after yellow fever vaccination. Findings and caveats of the study: It was the secondary response that reached its peak faster, day 5 versus 15, but it was weaker. Most clones from primary vaccination resurfaced after the booster (around 95% CD4, 75% to 90% CD8).

TCRdb reanalysed the 5' RACE reads using MiXCR and keeps one entry per CDR3 protein. The table shows a few hundred thousand distinct CDR3 sequences, with less than 9% occurring only once. CDR1 is KGHSH and CDR2 is LQKENI in the germline V gene. This CDR3 is 13 amino acids long. Trimming took off 4 bases at V and 2 bases at J, with 8 bases between the two ends. This clonotype was detected a few times. Its antigen is still unknown. This material consisted of CD4+ T cells sorted from PBMCs, taken 15 days after the yellow fever booster vaccination. J is TRBJ2-5 and V is TRBV18; D not resolved. This clonotype was sampled from a man in his thirties or forties who received the YFV17D yellow fever vaccine. The CDR3 here is CASSLFLQETQYF. CDR3 in DNA: TGTGCCAGCTCACTTTTCCTTCAAGAGACCCAGTACTTC.